The 31 T cell receptor beta chains listed next were all sequenced from one sample in a study of Ad26.COV2.S vaccination and SARS-CoV-2 variants. Stated treatment: 15 to 20 received Ad26.COV2.S at low or high dose, single or two shots; several received placebo; per-sample allocation not given. Material that was analyzed had been drawn on day 63 after the first vaccine or placebo injection. The table came from immunoSEQ multiplex PCR; TCRdb's copy has only in-frame clones and leaves some out. The sample lists about 330,000 clones, around 90% seen once, with about 5% in the top ten. The material was peripheral blood, obtained in a trial of Ad26.COV2.S vaccine versus placebo. These receptors all come from a person aged 18-60 years who received the Ad26.COV2.S COVID-19 vaccine or a placebo.

The chain recombines TRBV6-5 with TRBJ1-1; D may be TRBD1 (5 bases). Trimming cost V 6 bases and J 2 bases, with 16 bases left between them. The CDR3 totals 15 residues. Germline V gene lookup returns CDR1 MNHEY and CDR2 SVGAGI. Written as DNA, the CDR3 is TGTGCCAGCAGGGCGACCGGGGCTCCAAACACTGAAGCTTTCTTT. The encoded protein is CASRATGAPNTEAFF.

This chain joins TRBV6-6 and TRBJ2-7; 12 nucleotides match TRBD1. V trimming: 7 bases; J trimming: 6 bases; junction bases outside the gene matches: 10. CDR1 is MNHNY and CDR2 is SVGAGI in the germline V gene (reference sequence). The CDR3 loop spans 15 amino acids. CDR3 sequence (DNA): TGTGCCAGCACCAAATGGGGACAGGGGGCCGGCGAGCAGTACGTC. Its protein product is CASTKWGQGAGEQYV.

The rearrangement uses TRBV29-1 and TRBJ2-5; D may be TRBD1 (6 bases). Trimming shortened V by 4 bases and J by 1 base, and 10 bases separated the two germline ends. The CDR3 contains 13 residues. Germline V CDR1 and CDR2: SQVTM, ANQGSEA. The CDR3 protein is CSVAGAAQETQYF. The CDR3 DNA reads TGCAGCGTTGCAGGGGCAGCCCAAGAGACCCAGTACTTC. The whole variable domain, remainder taken from reference TRBV29-1 and TRBJ2-5, is SAVISQKPSRDICQRGTSLTIQCQVDSQVTMMFWYRQQPGQSLTLIATANQGSEATYESGFVIDKFPISRPNLTFSTLTVSNMSPEDSSIYLCSVAGAAQETQYFGPGTRLLVL.

This clone was detected a few times. This chain joins TRBV7-2 and TRBJ2-1; 10 nucleotides match TRBD2. Germline values: CDR1 SGHTA, CDR2 FQGNSA. Trimming cost V 3 bases and J 6 bases; bases outside gene matches: 5. This CDR3 comprises 15 residues. The CDR3 here is CASSFSGGFGNEQFF. DNA of the CDR3: TGTGCCAGCAGCTTTAGCGGGGGGTTCGGCAATGAGCAGTTCTTC.

The rearrangement uses TRBV6-5 and TRBJ1-2; 8 nucleotides agree with TRBD1. Germline lookup yields CDR1 MNHEY and CDR2 SVGAGI. CDR3 size: 14 residues. V was clipped by 6 bases and J by 1 base; unmatched bases: 4. This CDR3 is CASRRTGSNYGYTF. DNA for the CDR3: TGTGCCAGCAGAAGGACAGGGAGTAACTATGGCTACACCTTC.

This clone was recorded many times. The chain combines TRBV27 with TRBJ1-5; a possible D gene is TRBD1 (5 bases). This CDR3 comprises 14 residues. Germline CDR1 and CDR2: MNHEY and SMNVEV (reference sequence). Trimming left V 5 bases short and J 6 bases short, with 14 bases between. The CDR3 region is CASSEEGVGQPQHF. The CDR3 coding sequence is TGTGCCAGCAGTGAGGAAGGGGTCGGTCAGCCCCAGCATTTT.

This chain links TRBV12-3 or TRBV12-4 with TRBJ2-5; D is unresolved. V lost 7 bases, J lost 7 bases, and 13 bases lay in between. The CDR3 spans 12 residues. CDR3: CASTPGDGTQYF. CDR3 coding DNA: TGTGCCAGCACCCCCGGTGACGGGACCCAGTACTTC.

The rearrangement uses TRBV19 and TRBJ1-1; D is undetermined. This CDR3 contains 14 residues. The germline CDR1 and CDR2 sequences are LNHDA and SQIVND (reference sequence). Trimming stripped 2 bases from V and 2 bases from J, with 9 bases between. CDR3 in amino acids: CASSISIGNTEAFF. The CDR3 bases are TGTGCCAGTAGTATATCAATTGGTAACACTGAAGCTTTCTTT. Full variable domain (outside the CDR3, taken from reference TRBV19 and TRBJ1-1): DGGITQSPKYLFRKEGQNVTLSCEQNLNHDAMYWYRQDPGQGLRLIYYSQIVNDFQKGDIAEGYSVSREKKESFPLTVTSAQKNPTAFYLCASSISIGNTEAFFGQGTRLTVV.

This sequence joins TRBV10-3 and TRBJ1-1; 8 bases match TRBD1. The CDR3 has 13 residues. CDR1 and CDR2 from the germline V gene are ENHRY and SYGVKD. Unmatched junction bases numbered 2, after V lost 4 bases and J lost 4 bases. The CDR3 sequence is CAISVTGGTEAFF. In DNA form, the CDR3 reads TGTGCCATCAGTGTCACAGGGGGCACTGAAGCTTTCTTT.

The chain links TRBV7-8 to TRBJ2-5; 16 bases fit TRBD2. Germline lookup yields CDR1 SGHVS and CDR2 FQNEAQ. V lost 4 bases and J lost 4; bases outside the gene matches: 12. The CDR3 spans 19 residues. CDR3 coding DNA: TGTGCCAGCAGCTCCGGGACTAGCGGGAGGGCCGGGGGAGTAGAGACCCAGTACTTC. It yields the protein CASSSGTSGRAGGVETQYF.

J is TRBJ2-5 and V is TRBV29-1, with a weak D call TRBD1 (5 bases). Germline lookup yields CDR1 SQVTM and CDR2 ANQGSEA. Trimming shortened V by 1 base and J by 6 bases, and 12 bases separated the two germline ends. The CDR3 is 13 residues long. The CDR3 sequence: CSVEVRGLQTQYF. The DNA for the CDR3 is TGCAGCGTTGAAGTTAGGGGTTTACAGACCCAGTACTTC.

The J gene is TRBJ1-5, the V gene TRBV19, with D possibly being TRBD1 (6 bases). V shed 3 bases and J shed 0 bases, with 21 bases lying between them. CDR1 and CDR2 from the germline V gene are LNHDA and SQIVND (reference sequence). The CDR3 has 19 amino acids. The CDR3, as DNA: TGTGCCAGTAGTATCGGGTTGGACAGTCCTCGTTATAGCAATCAGCCCCAGCATTTT. Protein sequence: CASSIGLDSPRYSNQPQHF.

J is TRBJ1-2 and V is TRBV7-9; 8 nucleotides match TRBD1. The junction had 11 bases not matched to a gene; V was cut back by 3 bases and J by 8 bases. Germline V CDR1 and CDR2: SEHNR, FQNEAQ (reference sequence). This CDR3 is 15 amino acids long. CDR3 sequence (DNA): TGTGCCAGCAGCTTCTATAACAGGGGGATGGAAGGCTACACCTTC. Translation gives CASSFYNRGMEGYTF.

This sequence joins TRBV19 and TRBJ1-1, with D uncertain. The CDR3 totals 15 residues. The V and J ends lost 5 bases and 5 bases respectively, with 18 bases between them. The germline V gene encodes CDR1 LNHDA and CDR2 SQIVND (reference sequence). DNA of the CDR3: TGTGCCAGTAGTCTCCAGGACGGGATTGGTACTGAAGCTTTCTTT. It encodes CASSLQDGIGTEAFF. The variable domain in full, with the rest retrieved from reference TRBV19 and TRBJ1-1, is DGGITQSPKYLFRKEGQNVTLSCEQNLNHDAMYWYRQDPGQGLRLIYYSQIVNDFQKGDIAEGYSVSREKKESFPLTVTSAQKNPTAFYLCASSLQDGIGTEAFFGQGTRLTVV.

The V and J genes are TRBV10-3 and TRBJ1-2; D is possibly TRBD1 (5 bases). Germline loops: CDR1 ENHRY, CDR2 SYGVKD. The CDR3 runs 14 residues. Trimming left V 0 bases short and J 7 bases short, with 12 bases between. CDR3 protein: CAISESKGAGGYTF. In DNA, the CDR3 is TGTGCCATCAGTGAGTCGAAAGGGGCCGGTGGCTACACCTTC.

Only one count was recorded for this clone. J is TRBJ2-1 and V is TRBV5-4; weak D call: TRBD2 (6 bases). CDR3 length: 14 residues. The V end lost 2 bases, the J end lost 10 bases, and 16 bases lay between the germline ends. The V gene's germline CDR1 is SGHNT and CDR2 YYREEE (reference sequence). The CDR3 region has the DNA TGTGCCAGCAGCTTCGATCCGGGACTCGGAGAGCAGTTCTTC. Translation: CASSFDPGLGEQFF. Based on the CDR3 plus reference TRBV5-4 and TRBJ2-1, the full variable domain is ETGVTQSPTHLIKTRGQQVTLRCSSQSGHNTVSWYQQALGQGPQFIFQYYREEENGRGNFPPRFSGLQFPNYSSELNVNALELDDSALYLCASSFDPGLGEQFFGPGTRLTVL.

This chain uses TRBV5-1 with TRBJ2-7; the match to TRBD2 covers 9 bases. This CDR3 has 16 residues. Germline loops: CDR1 SGHRS, CDR2 YFSETQ. The V gene end was trimmed by 0 bases and the J gene end by 0 bases; junction bases not matched to a gene: 4. CDR3 DNA sequence: TGCGCCAGCAGCTTGGGTGCTAGCGGGGCCTCCTACGAGCAGTACTTC. Protein: CASSLGASGASYEQYF.

This chain links TRBV5-4 with TRBJ1-1; D uncertain. CDR1 is SGHNT and CDR2 is YYREEE in the germline V gene (reference sequence). The CDR3 is 16 residues long. V was pared by 0 bases and J by 6 bases, with 18 bases between. The CDR3 reads CASSLDPGPAGAEAFF. The CDR3 DNA reads as TGTGCCAGCAGCTTGGACCCCGGGCCAGCTGGGGCTGAAGCTTTCTTT. Full variable domain (rest looked up from reference TRBV5-4 and TRBJ1-1): ETGVTQSPTHLIKTRGQQVTLRCSSQSGHNTVSWYQQALGQGPQFIFQYYREEENGRGNFPPRFSGLQFPNYSSELNVNALELDDSALYLCASSLDPGPAGAEAFFGQGTRLTVV.

The CDR3: CASSDDSLISSYEQYF. The CDR3 bases are TGTGCCAGCAGTGATGACAGCCTAATAAGCTCCTACGAGCAGTACTTC. The V call is TRBV6-1, the J call TRBJ2-7, with D possibly TRBD1 on 5 matching bases. In germline, CDR1 is MNHNS, CDR2 SASEGT. V lost 3 bases, J lost 0 bases, and 15 bases lay in between. CDR3 length: 16 residues.

The rearrangement uses TRBV27 and TRBJ1-4, with unresolved D. Germline V gene sequence: CDR1 MNHEY, CDR2 SMNVEV (reference sequence). V was clipped by 4 bases and J by 4 bases, with 16 bases between them. The CDR3 totals 16 residues. CDR3 sequence reads: CASSYFSALSNEKLFF. The CDR3 nucleotides read TGTGCCAGCAGTTATTTCAGTGCATTAAGTAATGAAAAACTGTTTTTT.

The sample holds a few counts of this clone. The rearrangement uses TRBV5-1 and TRBJ2-7; a weak D match, TRBD1 (6 bases). CDR1 and CDR2 (germline): SGHRS, YFSETQ. The length of the CDR3 is 14 residues. V gave up 0 bases and J gave up 12 bases, with 19 bases separating them. The CDR3 nucleotides read TGCGCCAGCAGCTTGGCAGGGGACCCCCATTGGGCGTACTTC. This sequence encodes CASSLAGDPHWAYF.

This clone was picked up one time. Additional DNA sequences in this sample encode the identical CDR3. The rearrangement uses TRBV7-9 and TRBJ2-5; D remains ambiguous. The CDR3 has 11 residues. The ends were cut back, 4 bases at V and 4 bases at J, with 4 bases in the middle. Germline V gives CDR1 SEHNR, CDR2 FQNEAQ (reference sequence). The CDR3 sequence: CASSSIETQYF. Written as DNA, the CDR3 is TGTGCCAGCAGCTCCATAGAGACCCAGTACTTC.

The chain combines TRBV4-3 with TRBJ1-4; TRBD1 agrees at 7 bases. J gave up 8 bases and V 4 bases, and 13 bases lay outside the gene matches. This CDR3 contains 16 residues. Germline CDR1 is LGHNA and CDR2 is YSLEER. The CDR3 sequence is CASSRVTKGAGEKLFF. The CDR3 bases are TGCGCCAGCAGCCGAGTCACGAAGGGGGCTGGGGAAAAACTGTTTTTT.

V is TRBV6-2 or TRBV6-3 and J is TRBJ1-1; D not resolved. Germline CDR1 and CDR2: MNHEY and SVGEGT. V dropped 4 bases and J dropped 7 bases, with 13 bases sitting between them. The CDR3 length is 13 residues. The CDR3, as DNA: TGTGCCAGCAGTTGGGCCACAGCTTTTGAAGCTTTCTTT. This translates into CASSWATAFEAFF.

The gene calls are TRBV7-2 and TRBJ1-1; D gene unclear. The CDR3 contains 14 residues. Deletions cut 1 base from V and 8 bases from J, with 14 bases between. Germline V CDR1 and CDR2: SGHTA, FQGNSA. CDR3 protein: CASSLVRLSDEAFF. As DNA, the CDR3 is TGTGCCAGCAGCTTAGTGCGGCTCAGCGACGAAGCTTTCTTT.

The chain recombines TRBV19 with TRBJ2-2; 9 bases line up with TRBD1. The germline CDR1 and CDR2 sequences are LNHDA and SQIVND (reference sequence). The CDR3 is 15 residues long. The V and J ends lost 10 bases and 4 bases, in that order; junction bases with no gene match: 10. CDR3 sequence: CATTPGTGSTGELFF. The CDR3 DNA is TGTGCCACTACACCCGGGACAGGGAGCACCGGGGAGCTGTTTTTT.

The V call is TRBV3-1 (or the pseudogene TRBV3-2), the J call TRBJ1-1, with D possibly being TRBD1 (5 bases). Germline CDR1 reads LGHDT; CDR2 reads YNNKEL (reference sequence). The CDR3 runs 16 residues. Trimming shortened V by 1 base and J by 4 bases, and 16 bases separated the two germline ends. CDR3 sequence reads: CASSQGGVVRGTEAFF. The CDR3 DNA sequence: TGTGCCAGCAGCCAAGGGGGTGTGGTTAGGGGCACTGAAGCTTTCTTT.

The chain couples TRBV5-1 to TRBJ1-1; 7 nucleotides match TRBD1. V trimming: 4 bases; J trimming: 1 base; junction bases outside the gene matches: 7. CDR1 is SGHRS, CDR2 YFSETQ, per germline. The CDR3 sequence is 15 residues long. CDR3 residues: CASSALRQGNTEAFF. In nucleotides, the CDR3 is TGCGCCAGCAGCGCTCTACGACAGGGGAACACTGAAGCTTTCTTT. Based on the CDR3 plus reference TRBV5-1 and TRBJ1-1, the full variable domain is KAGVTQTPRYLIKTRGQQVTLSCSPISGHRSVSWYQQTPGQGLQFLFEYFSETQRNKGNFPGRFSGRQFSNSRSEMNVSTLELGDSALYLCASSALRQGNTEAFFGQGTRLTVV.

The chain joins TRBV4-1 to TRBJ1-6; 7 nucleotides match TRBD1. This CDR3 is 17 amino acids long. Germline V gives CDR1 MGHRA, CDR2 YSYEKL. V was clipped by 0 bases and J by 7 bases; unmatched bases: 9. The CDR3 bases are TGCGCCAGCAGCCAAGATTATGTACAGGGGCTGAATTCACCCCTCCACTTT. This gives the protein CASSQDYVQGLNSPLHF.

The chain combines TRBV11-2 with TRBJ2-3, with D tentatively TRBD1 or TRBD2 (6 bases each). This CDR3 contains 15 residues. The germline CDR1 and CDR2 sequences are SGHAT and FQNNGV. With 5 bases removed from V and 8 bases from J, the gap between germline ends came to 20 bases. Here the CDR3 reads CASSVGVGGYVTQYF. CDR3 nucleotide sequence: TGTGCCAGCAGCGTAGGAGTGGGGGGCTACGTTACGCAGTATTTT.

The gene calls are TRBV27 and TRBJ2-1, with D maybe TRBD2 (5 bases). Deletions cut 3 bases from V and 0 bases from J, with 9 bases between. The CDR3 length is 15 residues. CDR1 and CDR2 from the germline V gene are MNHEY and SMNVEV (reference sequence). The CDR3 loop is CASSLKRSSYNEQFF. Written as DNA, the CDR3 is TGTGCCAGCAGTTTGAAGCGGAGCTCCTACAATGAGCAGTTCTTC.